A selection of T cell receptor beta chains follows, all from one sample in a study of blood T cell repertoires in COVID-19. Repertoires were generated with immunoSEQ multiplex PCR, while TCRdb's copy carries only in-frame clones and drops some. The table records 85,000 to 90,000 clones, roughly 78% of them present only once. The source material was peripheral blood. Source of these receptors: a woman of 80 years or more with acute or convalescent COVID-19. Both conserved end residues are part of each CDR3. A D gene is named only where the DNA matches it firmly. Clone size is shown for a subset of rows, as once, few, many or a class of expanded clone.

-,13,-,TRBV5-1,TRBJ2-7,CASSFAQGYEQYF,TGCGCCAGCAGCTTCGCCCAGGGTTACGAGCAGTACTTC
-,15,TRBD1,TRBV14,TRBJ1-1,CASSQVTGSLTEAFF,TGTGCCAGCAGCCAAGTGACAGGGAGTTTAACTGAAGCTTTCTTT
few,14,-,TRBV27,TRBJ1-1,CASSLSGTHTEAFF,TGTGCCAGCAGTCTTTCCGGGACTCACACTGAAGCTTTCTTT
-,13,-,TRBV5-6,TRBJ1-5,CASSLAGLQPQHF,TGTGCCAGCAGCTTGGCGGGATTACAGCCCCAGCATTTT
-,15,TRBD1,TRBV5-1,TRBJ2-7,CASRGAGTGIYEQYF,TGCGCCAGCAGGGGTGCCGGGACAGGGATCTACGAGCAGTACTTC
-,15,-,TRBV15,TRBJ2-2,CATRGGFSDTGELFF,TGTGCCACCAGAGGGGGTTTTAGTGACACCGGGGAGCTGTTTTTT
-,11,-,TRBV7-2,TRBJ2-7,CASSPSYEQYF,TGTGCCAGCAGCCCGTCCTACGAGCAGTACTTC
-,12,-,TRBV3-1/TRBV3-2,TRBJ1-2,CASSLAPGGYTF,TGTGCCAGCAGCCTAGCTCCGGGGGGCTACACCTTC
-,17,-,TRBV7-2,TRBJ1-3,CASRLIPQRGSGNTIYF,TGTGCCAGCAGACTCATCCCCCAAAGGGGCTCTGGAAACACCATATATTTT
-,13,-,TRBV4-1,TRBJ2-4,CASSQDISRVVDF,TGCGCCAGCAGCCAAGATATTAGCAGGGTGGTGGACTTC
-,15,-,TRBV7-2,TRBJ2-7,CASSLGGQGNYEQYF,TGTGCCAGCAGCTTAGGGGGCCAGGGGAACTACGAGCAGTACTTC
-,14,-,TRBV10-3,TRBJ2-5,CAISEGLSQETQYF,TGTGCCATCAGTGAGGGACTAAGCCAAGAGACCCAGTACTTC
-,16,-,TRBV28,TRBJ2-7,CASSRQVPGYSYEQYF,TGTGCCAGCAGCCGACAGGTTCCGGGATACTCCTACGAGCAGTACTTC
-,15,-,TRBV19,TRBJ2-1,CASTSGGLPYNEQFF,TGTGCCAGTACCTCAGGGGGGCTCCCCTACAATGAGCAGTTCTTC
-,13,-,TRBV25-1,TRBJ1-2,CASSEYGERGYTF,TGTGCCAGCAGTGAATATGGGGAGAGGGGCTACACCTTC
-,23,TRBD1,TRBV27,TRBJ1-1,CASMLRGTGHMNTGPHMNTEAFF,TGTGCCAGCATGCTACGGGGGACAGGGCATATGAACACTGGCCCTCATATGAACACTGAAGCTTTCTTT
few,16,TRBD2,TRBV6-5,TRBJ2-1,CASSYPSGRPVGEQFF,TGTGCCAGCAGTTACCCCAGCGGGAGGCCCGTGGGTGAGCAGTTCTTC
-,13,-,TRBV9,TRBJ1-1,CASSVGSPGEAFF,TGTGCCAGCAGCGTAGGGAGTCCTGGGGAAGCTTTCTTT
-,12,TRBD2,TRBV6-5,TRBJ2-7,CAVGDYAYEQYF,TGTGCCGTGGGGGACTACGCCTACGAGCAGTACTTC